This is a list of T cell receptor beta chains from one sample in a study of blood T cell repertoires in COVID-19. The method was immunoSEQ multiplex PCR; TCRdb's version includes in-frame clones alone and lacks a portion of them. Of about 130,000 clones in the sample, about four fifths were seen once. Sequencing was done on a sample of peripheral blood. These receptors all stem from a human donor in a cohort sampled during active COVID-19. CDR3s include the opening cysteine and the closing phenylalanine or tryptophan. D genes are given only for firm matches. Clone size appears in some rows only: once, few, many, or a class for an expanded clone.

v_gene,abundance,j_gene,d_gene,CDR3nt,CDR3aa
TRBV14,.,TRBJ2-3,.,TGTGCCTGTAACCGACTAGGTTCAGATACGCAGTATTTT,CACNRLGSDTQYF
TRBV4-1,once,TRBJ2-2,TRBD2,TGCGCCAGCAGCCAAGAGGACGGGGGGGCGACCGGCGAGCTGTTTTTT,CASSQEDGGATGELFF
TRBV7-2,.,TRBJ2-7,.,TGTGCCAGCAGCTTAGAGGCCTACCCAGGGTACGAGCAGTACTTC,CASSLEAYPGYEQYF
TRBV4-1,.,TRBJ2-1,.,TGCGCCAGCAGCCTCCCCAGCGGAGTTCTCAATGAGCAGTTCTTC,CASSLPSGVLNEQFF
TRBV6-5,.,TRBJ2-3,TRBD1,TGTGCCAGTAAAAGGGGGCCTACGCAGTATTTT,CASKRGPTQYF
TRBV19,.,TRBJ1-5,.,TGTGCCAGTAGTATGGCCGGGATGGGTGGCAATCAGCCCCAGCATTTT,CASSMAGMGGNQPQHF
TRBV9,.,TRBJ1-4,TRBD1,TGTGCCAGCAGCGGGGGACAGGCGGAAAAACTGTTTTTT,CASSGGQAEKLFF
TRBV5-1,.,TRBJ1-2,TRBD1,TGCGCCAGCAGCTTAACGCGGACAGGATCTAGCTACACCTTC,CASSLTRTGSSYTF
TRBV5-1,.,TRBJ2-7,TRBD2,TGCGCCAGCAGCCCTAGTAAGGGACTAGCGGGGTACGAGCAGTACTTC,CASSPSKGLAGYEQYF
TRBV6-5,.,TRBJ1-1,.,TGTGCCAGCAGTTACTCCACGGGAGCTAGGGCTTTCTTT,CASSYSTGARAFF
TRBV12-3/TRBV12-4,.,TRBJ2-7,TRBD1,TGTGCCAGCAGGCCGGGACAGGGGGTTGAGCAGTACTTC,CASRPGQGVEQYF
TRBV7-6,once,TRBJ1-6,.,TGTGCCAGCAGCCCCCGCCACGGGGATAATTCACCCCTCCACTTT,CASSPRHGDNSPLHF
TRBV9,.,TRBJ2-1,TRBD1,TGTGCCAGCACCGCAGGGGGATCCTATGAGCAGTTCTTC,CASTAGGSYEQFF
TRBV5-1,.,TRBJ1-1,TRBD1,TGCGCCAGCAGCTTCCGTCCGGGACAGGCCAACACTGAAGCTTTCTTT,CASSFRPGQANTEAFF
TRBV7-3,once,TRBJ2-3,TRBD1,TGTGCCAGCAGCTCAACAGGGGGCCAAGATACGCAGTATTTT,CASSSTGGQDTQYF
TRBV19,few,TRBJ2-3,TRBD2,TGTGCCAGTAGTATAGCCGGGACTAGCGGCACAGATACGCAGTATTTT,CASSIAGTSGTDTQYF
TRBV12-3/TRBV12-4,.,TRBJ2-7,.,TGTGCCAGCAGTTTTAGGAGATTCGAGCAGTACTTC,CASSFRRFEQYF
TRBV13,.,TRBJ2-1,TRBD1,TGTGCCAGCAGCTTACCCCCCAGGGGGACGTACAATGAGCAGTTCTTC,CASSLPPRGTYNEQFF
TRBV4-1,.,TRBJ1-1,TRBD1,TGCGCCAGCAGCCAAGATTCCCGGGACAGGGGGCGCGTCACTGAAGCTTTCTTT,CASSQDSRDRGRVTEAFF
TRBV6-2/TRBV6-3,.,TRBJ2-7,.,TGTGCCAGCAGTTACCGTTCCGTCAGCTACGAGCAGTACTTC,CASSYRSVSYEQYF
TRBV3-1/TRBV3-2,.,TRBJ2-6,.,TGTGCCAGCAGCCAAGATTTGAGCTCTGGGGCCAACGTCCTGACTTTC,CASSQDLSSGANVLTF
TRBV4-2,few,TRBJ2-7,TRBD1,TGTGCCAGCAGCCACGGACAGGGGGTGAACGAGCAGTACTTC,CASSHGQGVNEQYF
TRBV3-1/TRBV3-2,.,TRBJ2-4,.,TGTGCCAGCAGCCAAGATCAACCGGGGGTTGGCATTCAGTACTTC,CASSQDQPGVGIQYF
TRBV4-1,.,TRBJ2-5,TRBD2,TGCGCCAGCAGCCAAGATCATCGGGGGGGCCGTGAGACCCAGTACTTC,CASSQDHRGGRETQYF